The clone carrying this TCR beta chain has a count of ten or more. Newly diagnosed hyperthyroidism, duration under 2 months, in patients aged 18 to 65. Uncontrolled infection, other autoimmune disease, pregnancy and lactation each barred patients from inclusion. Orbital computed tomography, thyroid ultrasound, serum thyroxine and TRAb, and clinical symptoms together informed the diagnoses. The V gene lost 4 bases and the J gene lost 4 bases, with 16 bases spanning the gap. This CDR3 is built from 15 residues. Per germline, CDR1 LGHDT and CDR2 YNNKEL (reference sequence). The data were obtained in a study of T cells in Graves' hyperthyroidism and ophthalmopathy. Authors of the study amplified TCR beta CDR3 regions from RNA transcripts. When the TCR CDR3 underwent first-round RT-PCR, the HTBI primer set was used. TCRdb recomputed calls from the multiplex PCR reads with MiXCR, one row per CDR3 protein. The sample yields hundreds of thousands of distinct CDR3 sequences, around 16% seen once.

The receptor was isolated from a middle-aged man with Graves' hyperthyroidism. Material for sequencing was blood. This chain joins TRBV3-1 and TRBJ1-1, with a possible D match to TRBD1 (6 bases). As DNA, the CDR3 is TGTGCCAGCAGCCCCCGGTTGGGGGCGACCACTGAAGCTTTCTTT. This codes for CASSPRLGATTEAFF.